The 16 T cell receptor beta chains presented below share a single source sample, sequenced in a study of blood T cell repertoires in COVID-19. Profiled with immunoSEQ multiplex PCR; TCRdb holds only in-frame clones, not every one. The data hold fewer than 20,000 clones, with more than 70% observed a single time. Sample: peripheral blood. The receptors here all came from a man between 40 and 49 years old with active COVID-19.

This clone was seen only once. This chain links TRBV3-1 (or the pseudogene TRBV3-2) with TRBJ2-1; D may be TRBD2 (7 bases). The CDR3 sequence is 16 residues long. CDR1 is LGHDT and CDR2 is YNNKEL in the germline V gene (reference sequence). Trimming shortened V by 2 bases and J by 0 bases, and 11 bases separated the two germline ends. Here the CDR3 DNA reads TGTGCCAGCAGCCAAAGGGGGACTAACTCCTACAATGAGCAGTTCTTC. Its translation is CASSQRGTNSYNEQFF.

The chain couples TRBV3-1 (or the pseudogene TRBV3-2) to TRBJ2-2; TRBD2 aligns across 14 bases. Germline-derived CDR1 and CDR2 are LGHDT and YNNKEL (reference sequence). Unmatched junction bases numbered 6, after V lost 1 base and J lost 2 bases. The CDR3 length is 19 residues. CDR3 DNA: TGTGCCAGCAGCCAAGGTAGGACTAGCGGGAGGCACAACACCGGGGAGCTGTTTTTT. Its protein product is CASSQGRTSGRHNTGELFF.

The chain combines TRBV12-1 with TRBJ2-7; the table gives TRBD2 as D, unverified against the DNA. TRBV12-1 is marked as a pseudogene. The CDR3 totals 8 residues. This chain's CDR3 is CASSFPLF. The CDR3 nucleotides are TGTGCCAGCAGCTTCCCACTCTTC.

The genes are TRBV13 and TRBJ2-1; possible D gene TRBD2, 6 bases. Looked up from germline, CDR1 is PRHDT and CDR2 is FYEKMQ (reference sequence). The CDR3 has 15 amino acids. V was shortened by 2 bases and J by 11 bases, with 19 bases between the two germline ends. The CDR3 protein is CASSLPRGQGAKQFF. DNA of the CDR3: TGTGCCAGCAGCTTACCGCGGGGCCAGGGAGCGAAGCAGTTCTTC.

The CDR3 DNA follows: TGCGCCAGCAGCCAGGACAGAAACTATGGCTACACCTTC. Its protein is CASSQDRNYGYTF. J is TRBJ1-2 and V is TRBV5-1, with a weak D call TRBD1 (6 bases). Trimming removed 4 bases from V and 2 bases from J, with 9 bases in between. Germline CDR1 is SGHRS and CDR2 is YFSETQ. This CDR3 has 13 amino acids.

The chain carries TRBV27 and TRBJ2-3; 12 bases align to TRBD2. Looked up from germline, CDR1 is MNHEY and CDR2 is SMNVEV (reference sequence). The junction had 14 bases not matched to a gene; V was cut back by 5 bases and J by 11 bases. The CDR3 is 16 amino acids. In DNA form, the CDR3 reads TGTGCCAGCAGTCCCCAATTCGGACTAGCGGGGTCACAGCAGTATTTT. This codes for CASSPQFGLAGSQQYF.

V gene TRBV5-4 combines with J gene TRBJ2-5, with TRBD2 matching 13 bases. The CDR3 is made up of 15 amino acids. V shed 5 bases, J shed 1 base, and the junction held 2 bases outside the gene matches. The germline V gene has CDR1 SGHNT and CDR2 YYREEE (reference sequence). The CDR3 coding sequence is TGTGCCAGCAGGGGGACTAGCGGGGCCCAAGAGACCCAGTACTTC. Its translation: CASRGTSGAQETQYF. The whole variable domain, filled in from reference TRBV5-4 and TRBJ2-5, reads ETGVTQSPTHLIKTRGQQVTLRCSSQSGHNTVSWYQQALGQGPQFIFQYYREEENGRGNFPPRFSGLQFPNYSSELNVNALELDDSALYLCASRGTSGAQETQYFGPGTRLLVL.

The chain uses TRBV19 and TRBJ2-3, with D possibly being TRBD2 (6 bases). Germline-derived CDR1 and CDR2 are LNHDA and SQIVND (reference sequence). This CDR3 has 13 residues. V lost 6 bases, J lost 6 bases, and 13 bases lay in between. CDR3 bases: TGTGCCAGTAGCACGCTCCGGGGGGATACGCAGTATTTT. Protein sequence: CASSTLRGDTQYF.

This clone came up once. The chain joins TRBV7-3 to TRBJ2-3, with TRBD1 as a possible D gene (6 bases). The CDR3 is 15 amino acids. CDR1 SGHTA and CDR2 FQGTGA come from the germline V gene. V was clipped by 2 bases and J by 0 bases, with 9 bases between them. The CDR3 is CASSLRQGSTDTQYF. In DNA form, the CDR3 reads TGTGCCAGCAGCTTACGGCAGGGGAGCACAGATACGCAGTATTTT.

The rearrangement links TRBV5-1 to TRBJ2-5, with D possibly matching TRBD2 (6 bases). The V and J ends lost 5 bases and 7 bases respectively, with 21 bases between them. This CDR3 is 15 amino acids long. The germline CDR1 and CDR2 sequences are SGHRS and YFSETQ. CDR3 sequence: CASSGGTSPGWTQYF. CDR3 coding DNA: TGCGCCAGCAGTGGGGGGACCAGCCCGGGCTGGACCCAGTACTTC.

This chain connects TRBV29-1 to TRBJ1-1, with 8 bases lining up with TRBD1. After removal of 3 bases from V and 2 bases from J, the junction contained 20 bases not matched to a gene. The CDR3 loop spans 19 amino acids. Germline V gene sequence: CDR1 SQVTM, CDR2 ANQGSEA. The CDR3 DNA is TGCAGCGTTGAGGGGAGGGCCCAGGGGGCTCTGGTATTCAACACTGAAGCTTTCTTT. Residues: CSVEGRAQGALVFNTEAFF.

CDR3 amino acids: CASSEDSPIRSEAFF. In DNA form, the CDR3 reads TGTGCCAGCAGCGAGGACAGTCCGATACGATCTGAAGCTTTCTTT. The chain has TRBV27 and TRBJ1-1; TRBD1 might be the D (6 bases). This CDR3 comprises 15 residues. V lost 6 bases to trimming and J lost 6 bases, with 20 bases between them. Germline values: CDR1 MNHEY, CDR2 SMNVEV (reference sequence).

This rearrangement joins TRBV7-9 to TRBJ1-2; 7 bases are a match to TRBD1. This CDR3 comprises 14 residues. The J segment lost 4 bases and the V segment lost 4 bases, leaving 6 bases of the junction unmatched. The germline V gene encodes CDR1 SEHNR and CDR2 FQNEAQ (reference sequence). DNA of the CDR3: TGTGCCAGCAGCTCCGGACAGGTACCCTATGGCTACACCTTC. This gives the protein CASSSGQVPYGYTF.

The J gene is TRBJ2-1, the V gene TRBV30, with TRBD2 identical over 14 bases. The CDR3 is 16 amino acids. Germline trimming cut 1 base from V and 9 bases from J; bases unmatched to any gene: 8. CDR1 is GTSNPN, CDR2 SVGIG, per germline (reference sequence). CDR3 sequence reads: CAWSETGLAGVFEQFF. DNA for the CDR3: TGTGCCTGGAGTGAAACGGGACTAGCGGGAGTGTTTGAGCAGTTCTTC.

The chain joins TRBV19 to TRBJ2-7; 7 bases map to TRBD1. V was clipped by 6 bases and J by 0 bases; unmatched bases: 8. CDR1 and CDR2 (germline): LNHDA, SQIVND (reference sequence). The CDR3 spans 15 residues. The CDR3 coding sequence is TGTGCCAGTAGCCAATACAGGGGTAGCTCCTACGAGCAGTACTTC. Encoded protein: CASSQYRGSSYEQYF.

The chain employs TRBV9 and TRBJ2-5; 10 nucleotides line up with TRBD1. Germline assignment: CDR1 SGDLS and CDR2 YYNGEE. This CDR3 spans 16 amino acids. The ends lost 0 bases at V and 5 bases at J; junction bases unmatched: 7. CDR3 sequence: CASSVGGTGVEETQYF. The CDR3 coding sequence is TGTGCCAGCAGCGTAGGGGGGACAGGGGTTGAGGAGACCCAGTACTTC.